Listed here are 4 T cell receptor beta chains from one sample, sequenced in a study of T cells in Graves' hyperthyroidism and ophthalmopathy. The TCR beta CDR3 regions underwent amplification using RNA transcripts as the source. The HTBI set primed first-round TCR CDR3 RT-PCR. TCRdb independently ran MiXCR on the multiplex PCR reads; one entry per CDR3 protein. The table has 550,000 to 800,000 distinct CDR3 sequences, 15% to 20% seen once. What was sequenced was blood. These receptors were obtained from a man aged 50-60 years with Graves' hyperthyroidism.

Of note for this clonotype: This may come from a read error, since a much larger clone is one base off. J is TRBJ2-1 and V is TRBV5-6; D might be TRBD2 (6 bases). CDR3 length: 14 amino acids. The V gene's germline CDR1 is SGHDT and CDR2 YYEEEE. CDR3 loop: CASSPTPEGNEKFF. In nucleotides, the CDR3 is TGTGCCAGCAGCCCGACCCCGGAGGGGAATGAGAAGTTCTTC.

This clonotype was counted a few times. The CDR3 loop reads CASSIVGVMGELFF. CDR3 DNA sequence: TGTGCCAGTAGTATAGTTGGTGTGATGGGGGAGCTGTTTTTT. The chain combines TRBV19 with TRBJ2-2; D is uncertain. CDR1 and CDR2 (germline): LNHDA, SQIVND (reference sequence). V was trimmed by 1 base and J by 8 bases, leaving 11 bases between them. The CDR3 spans 14 residues.

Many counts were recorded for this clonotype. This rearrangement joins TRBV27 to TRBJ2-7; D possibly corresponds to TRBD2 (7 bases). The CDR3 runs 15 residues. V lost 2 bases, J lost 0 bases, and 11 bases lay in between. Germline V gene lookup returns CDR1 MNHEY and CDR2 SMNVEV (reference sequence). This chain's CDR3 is CASSLRGGGSYEQYF. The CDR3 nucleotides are TGTGCCAGCAGTTTACGAGGGGGGGGCTCCTACGAGCAGTACTTC.

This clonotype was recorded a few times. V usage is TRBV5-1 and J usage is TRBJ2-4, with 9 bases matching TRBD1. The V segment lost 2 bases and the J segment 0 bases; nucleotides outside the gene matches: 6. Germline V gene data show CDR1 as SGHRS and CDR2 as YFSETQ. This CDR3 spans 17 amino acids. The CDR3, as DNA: TGCGCCAGCAGCTTTAAACTACAGGGGGCAGCCAAAAACATTCAGTACTTC. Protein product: CASSFKLQGAAKNIQYF.